These 17 T cell receptor beta chains came from one sample sequenced in a study of long-term antiretroviral therapy in people with HIV. With survey level as its setting, the immunoSEQ assay was v3.0. The protocol was immunoSEQ multiplex PCR, while the TCRdb copy is restricted to in-frame clones and leaves out a portion. The sample consists of tens of thousands of clones, 65% to 80% of them appearing once. The specimen was unsorted PBMCs, collected 3.1 years after starting antiretroviral therapy. These receptors originate from a woman aged 45-65 years with HIV.

The CDR3 sequence is CASSPGGAGGQPQHF. The CDR3 region has the DNA TGCGCCAGCAGCCCGGGGGGCGCGGGGGGGCAGCCCCAGCATTTT. The chain couples TRBV4-1 to TRBJ1-5; tentatively, D is TRBD1 (6 bases). Germline V CDR1 and CDR2: MGHRA, YSYEKL. V lost 4 bases to trimming and J lost 7 bases, with 17 bases between them. This CDR3 is 15 amino acids long.

The V gene is TRBV21-1, the J gene TRBJ1-1. TRBV21-1 is described as a pseudogene. The CDR3 spans 16 residues. In DNA form, the CDR3 reads TGTGCCAGCAGCAGTGGGTATCCTCGATATAACACTGAAGCTTTCTTT. This gives the protein CASSSGYPRYNTEAFF.

The chain recombines TRBV5-1 with TRBJ2-2; 9 nucleotides line up with TRBD1. The CDR3 is made up of 15 amino acids. J was trimmed by 6 bases and V by 6 bases; bases with no gene match: 9. From germline, CDR1 is SGHRS and CDR2 YFSETQ. This CDR3 is CASTGTGTQAGELFF. The CDR3 DNA is TGCGCCAGCACCGGGACAGGGACCCAGGCCGGGGAGCTGTTTTTT.

The chain links TRBV7-2 to TRBJ2-7, with 9 bases identical to TRBD2. This CDR3 is built from 15 residues. The ends lost 5 bases at V and 7 bases at J; junction bases unmatched: 12. The V gene's germline CDR1 is SGHTA and CDR2 FQGNSA. The CDR3 sequence is CASSRRTSDLGEQYF. The CDR3 DNA reads TGTGCCAGCAGCCGGAGGACTAGCGACCTGGGGGAGCAGTACTTC.

The rearrangement links TRBV11-2 to TRBJ1-6; perhaps TRBD1 as D (5 bases). V lost 4 bases and J 4 bases, leaving 11 bases between the germline ends. From germline, CDR1 is SGHAT and CDR2 FQNNGV. This CDR3 is built from 15 residues. The CDR3, as DNA: TGTGCCAGCAGCTCTCCGGACACTTATAATTCACCCCTCCACTTT. Encoded protein: CASSSPDTYNSPLHF.

The V gene is TRBV18, the J gene TRBJ2-3; D is ambiguous. V was shortened by 6 bases and J by 3 bases, with 10 bases between the two germline ends. The CDR3 consists of 13 residues. From germline, CDR1 is KGHSH and CDR2 LQKENI. The CDR3 spells CASSPLLTDTQYF. Written as DNA, the CDR3 is TGTGCCAGCTCCCCGCTTTTGACAGATACGCAGTATTTT. The entire variable domain, with the rest obtained from reference TRBV18 and TRBJ2-3, is as follows: NAGVMQNPRHLVRRRGQEARLRCSPMKGHSHVYWYRQLPEEGLKFMVYLQKENIIDESGMPKERFSAEFPKEGPSILRIQQVVRGDSAAYFCASSPLLTDTQYFGPGTRLTVL.

This clone was detected only once. The chain recombines TRBV30 with TRBJ2-5; weak D call: TRBD1 (7 bases). The length of the CDR3 is 15 residues. Trimming cost V 4 bases and J 3 bases, with 18 bases left between them. From germline, CDR1 is GTSNPN and CDR2 SVGIG (reference sequence). The CDR3 nucleotides are TGTGCCTGGACAGCAGGGGGTGCGGGGAAAGAGACCCAGTACTTC. Protein: CAWTAGGAGKETQYF.

V gene TRBV5-1 combines with J gene TRBJ2-7; a weak D match, TRBD2 (5 bases). The ends were cut back, 5 bases at V and 10 bases at J, with 10 bases in the middle. The CDR3 runs 10 residues. The germline V gene has CDR1 SGHRS and CDR2 YFSETQ. CDR3 protein: CASSSGVQYV. The CDR3 DNA reads TGCGCCAGCAGTTCCGGGGTCCAGTACGTC.

The chain has TRBV11-2 and TRBJ2-7, with 14 positions matching TRBD2. Germline trimming cut 4 bases from V and 2 bases from J; bases unmatched to any gene: 4. The germline V gene has CDR1 SGHAT and CDR2 FQNNGV. The CDR3 totals 16 residues. This CDR3 reads CASSSGLAGATYEQYF. The CDR3 bases are TGTGCCAGCAGCTCGGGACTAGCGGGGGCAACCTACGAGCAGTACTTC.

This chain uses TRBV6-8 with TRBJ1-3; D gene uncertain. Germline CDR1 is MNHGY and CDR2 is SAAAGT. V was cut by 2 bases and J by 0 bases, with 17 bases left in between. The CDR3 loop spans 18 amino acids. The CDR3 loop is CASSYGEPGGSSGNTIYF. CDR3 coding DNA: TGTGCCAGCAGTTACGGGGAACCAGGAGGAAGCTCTGGAAACACCATATATTTT.

The rearrangement uses TRBV9 and TRBJ2-3; TRBD1 agrees at 11 bases. The CDR3 length is 16 residues. V lost 3 bases, J lost 3 bases, and 6 bases stayed unmatched. The germline gives CDR1 SGDLS, CDR2 YYNGEE. CDR3 amino acids: CASSAGGQGVTDTQYF. The CDR3 coding sequence is TGTGCCAGCAGCGCAGGGGGACAGGGGGTAACAGATACGCAGTATTTT.

The chain recombines TRBV18 with TRBJ1-2; 9 positions match TRBD1. From germline, CDR1 is KGHSH and CDR2 LQKENI. Trimming cost V 3 bases and J 8 bases; bases outside gene matches: 7. CDR3 length: 14 residues. CDR3 nucleotide sequence: TGTGCCAGCTCACCCACCGGGACAGGGATCGGCTACACCTTC. Translating it yields CASSPTGTGIGYTF.

J is TRBJ2-7 and V is TRBV20-1; D is ambiguous. Germline V gives CDR1 DFQATT, CDR2 SNEGSKA (reference sequence). Trimming removed 6 bases at V and 0 bases at J, with 6 bases between. The CDR3 loop spans 11 amino acids. The CDR3 sequence is CSARSSYEQYF. The CDR3 DNA is TGCAGTGCCAGGAGCTCCTACGAGCAGTACTTC.

The J gene is TRBJ2-7, the V gene TRBV7-9; 9 bases line up with TRBD1. CDR1 is SEHNR and CDR2 is FQNEAQ in the germline V gene (reference sequence). Trimming cost V 6 bases and J 0 bases; bases outside gene matches: 3. This CDR3 spans 14 amino acids. The chain's CDR3 is CASRGQGPSYEQYV. The CDR3 nucleotides read TGTGCCAGCAGGGGACAGGGACCCTCCTACGAGCAGTACGTC.

The chain uses TRBV2 and TRBJ2-3; 13 bases match TRBD2. Germline V gives CDR1 SNHLY, CDR2 FYNNEI. The ends lost 6 bases at V and 2 bases at J; junction bases unmatched: 5. The CDR3 runs 16 residues. The CDR3: CASSVGLAGATDTQYF. CDR3 coding DNA: TGTGCCAGCAGCGTCGGACTAGCGGGGGCCACAGATACGCAGTATTTT.

The V gene is TRBV6-1, the J gene TRBJ1-2; TRBD1 is a possible D gene (6 bases). V was clipped by 6 bases and J by 2 bases, with 10 bases between them. Germline V gives CDR1 MNHNS, CDR2 SASEGT. CDR3 length: 13 amino acids. CDR3 loop: CASRIGQNYGYTF. DNA for the CDR3: TGTGCCAGCAGAATCGGACAGAACTATGGCTACACCTTC.

This clone has just a few counts. This chain uses TRBV27 with TRBJ2-7; D is unclear. V was shortened by 8 bases and J by 4 bases, with 9 bases between the two germline ends. Per the germline V gene, CDR1 is MNHEY and CDR2 is SMNVEV (reference sequence). The CDR3 sequence is 11 residues long. The DNA of the CDR3 is TGTGCCAGCGGGTACGGGTACGAGCAGTACGTC. Residues: CASGYGYEQYV.